This T cell receptor (beta chain) was recorded in a study of OX40 agonist ivuxolimab in advanced cancers. The CDR3 contains 17 residues. Germline CDR1 and CDR2: SGHRS and YFSETQ. Trimming cost V 5 bases and J 0 bases, with 18 bases left between them. TCRdb keeps only in-frame clones here, not all; method: immunoSEQ multiplex PCR. This table holds tens of thousands of clones, 89% found once. This receptor was obtained from an adult with an advanced solid tumor such as melanoma, head and neck, liver or kidney cancer. The starting material was CD4+ or CD8+ T cells sorted from blood, obtained in a trial of the OX40 agonist ivuxolimab. V and J are TRBV5-1 and TRBJ1-3, with D possibly matching TRBD1 (5 bases). The CDR3, as DNA: TGCGCCAGCAGTTTGTGGGACTCCTCCAGCTCTGGAAACACCATATATTTT. Protein product: CASSLWDSSSSGNTIYF.